This T cell receptor (beta chain) stems from a study of shared clonotypes between healthy human individuals. Study-wide context: Three CD4 naive, three CD4 memory, two CD8 naive and one CD8 memory plate were used per donor.

A CD45RA+ naive subset and a CD45RA-negative memory subset were split from CD4+ cells. Every subset had its genomic DNA shared out evenly among several immunoSEQ plates. Profiled with immunoSEQ multiplex PCR; TCRdb holds only in-frame clones, not every one. Here the sample spans more than 1 million clones, around 78% being singletons. V was pared by 7 bases and J by 3 bases, with 3 bases of the junction left unmatched. This CDR3 is 14 amino acids long. CDR1 and CDR2 (germline): MDHEN, SYDVKM. The J gene is TRBJ2-5, the V gene TRBV28; 12 bases map to TRBD2. The sample consisted of memory CD4+ T cells from PBMCs. Subset denoted: CD45RA-negative fraction. The TCR comes from a man aged 18 to 29 in good health. Some clones in this sample may be carry-over from other donors' samples. The CDR3 loop is CASKTSGSKETQYF. The CDR3, as DNA: TGTGCCAGCAAGACTAGCGGGAGCAAAGAGACCCAGTACTTC. Combining the CDR3 with reference TRBV28 and TRBJ2-5 gives the whole variable domain DVKVTQSSRYLVKRTGEKVFLECVQDMDHENMFWYRQDPGLGLRLIYFSYDVKMKEKGDIPEGYSVSREKKERFSLILESASTNQTSMYLCASKTSGSKETQYFGPGTRLLVL.